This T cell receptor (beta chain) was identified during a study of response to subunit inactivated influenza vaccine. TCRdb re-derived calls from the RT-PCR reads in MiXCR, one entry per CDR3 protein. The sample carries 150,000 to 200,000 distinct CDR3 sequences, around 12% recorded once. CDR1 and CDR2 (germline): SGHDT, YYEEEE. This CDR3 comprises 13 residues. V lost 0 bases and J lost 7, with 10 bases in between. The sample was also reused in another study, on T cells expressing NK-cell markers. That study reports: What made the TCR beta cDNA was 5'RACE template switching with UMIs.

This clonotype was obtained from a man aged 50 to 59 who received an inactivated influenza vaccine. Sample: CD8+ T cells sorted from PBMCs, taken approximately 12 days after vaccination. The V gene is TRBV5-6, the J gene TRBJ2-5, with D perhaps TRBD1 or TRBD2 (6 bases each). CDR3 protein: CASSLGTAGTQYF. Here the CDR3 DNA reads TGTGCCAGCAGCTTGGGGACAGCGGGGACCCAGTACTTC. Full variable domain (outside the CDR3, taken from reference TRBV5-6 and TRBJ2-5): DAGVTQSPTHLIKTRGQQVTLRCSPKSGHDTVSWYQQALGQGPQFIFQYYEEEERQRGNFPDRFSGHQFPNYSSELNVNALLLGDSALYLCASSLGTAGTQYFGPGTRLLVL.